Included here is one T cell receptor (beta chain) sequence, with context. CDR1 SGHRS and CDR2 YFSETQ come from the germline V gene. The V gene lost 4 bases and the J gene lost 11 bases, with 18 bases spanning the gap. The CDR3 has 13 residues. These data come from a study of blood T cell repertoires in COVID-19. Study at large: Samples representing acute and convalescent COVID-19 were sourced from the United States, Italy and Spain. The cDNA or gDNA used as material had been derived from T cells, B-cell-depleted T cells, or PBMCs.

Per the original data handling: By means of reference gene primer amplification, nucleated cell counts were estimated. The repertoire was sequenced with immunoSEQ multiplex PCR; TCRdb's copy has only in-frame clones and lacks some. V and J calls and clone size are as listed in that table; D and trimming were resolved from the DNA. Among about 220,000 clones listed, approximately 84% were seen once. This chain uses TRBV5-1 with TRBJ1-2; TRBD1 might be the D (5 bases). This clonotype was sampled from a woman aged 25 to 39 who had recovered from COVID-19. Source material: peripheral blood. The CDR3: CASSPALQGAYTF. The CDR3 region has the DNA TGCGCCAGCAGCCCTGCGCTCCAGGGTGCGTACACCTTC.